This TCR beta chain was identified during a study of response to subunit inactivated influenza vaccine. Findings and limits, study-wide: Authors suggested each seasonal influenza vaccination recruits few new T cells.

Note on this clonotype: Antigen specificity is unknown.

With 3 bases clipped from V and 1 base from J, the junction kept 5 bases outside the gene matches. Per germline, CDR1 SGHVS and CDR2 FQNEAQ. There are 15 residues in the CDR3. TCRdb passed the RT-PCR reads through MiXCR, listing each CDR3 protein once. The sample has fewer than 650,000 distinct CDR3 sequences, about an eighth seen once. The gene calls are TRBV7-8 and TRBJ2-5, with 7 bases that match TRBD1. The specimen was PBMCs from blood, collected 35 to 45 days after vaccination. The sequence was obtained from a man between 50 and 59 years old who received an inactivated influenza vaccine. CDR3 loop: CASSFRGLVQETQYF. Written as DNA, the CDR3 is TGTGCCAGCAGCTTTAGGGGGCTAGTCCAAGAGACCCAGTACTTC. The entire variable domain, with the rest obtained from reference TRBV7-8 and TRBJ2-5, is as follows: GAGVSQSPRYKVAKRGQDVALRCDPISGHVSLFWYQQALGQGPEFLTYFQNEAQLDKSGLPSDRFFAERPEGSVSTLKIQRTQQEDSAVYLCASSFRGLVQETQYFGPGTRLLVL.